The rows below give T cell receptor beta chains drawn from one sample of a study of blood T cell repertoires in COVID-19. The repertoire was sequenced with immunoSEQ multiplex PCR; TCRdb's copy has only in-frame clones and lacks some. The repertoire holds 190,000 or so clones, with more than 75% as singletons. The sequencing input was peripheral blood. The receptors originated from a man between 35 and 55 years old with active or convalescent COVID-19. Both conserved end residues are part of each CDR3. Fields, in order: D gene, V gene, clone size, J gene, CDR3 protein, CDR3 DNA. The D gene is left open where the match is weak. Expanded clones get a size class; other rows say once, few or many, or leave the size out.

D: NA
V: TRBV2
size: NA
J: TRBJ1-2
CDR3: CASSEEPLGQPRREYGYTF
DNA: TGTGCCAGCAGTGAAGAGCCCCTCGGACAGCCTCGCCGCGAGTATGGCTACACCTTC

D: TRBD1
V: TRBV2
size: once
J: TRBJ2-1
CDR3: CALRGQGYNEQFF
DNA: TGTGCCTTAAGGGGACAGGGGTACAATGAGCAGTTCTTC

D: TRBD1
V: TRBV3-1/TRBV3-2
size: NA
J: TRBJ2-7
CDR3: CASSQEGTGGSEQYF
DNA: TGTGCCAGCAGCCAAGAGGGGACAGGGGGCAGTGAGCAGTACTTC

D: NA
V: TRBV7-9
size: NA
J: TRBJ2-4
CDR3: CAIQGSDIQYF
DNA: TGTGCCATCCAGGGGTCGGACATTCAGTACTTC

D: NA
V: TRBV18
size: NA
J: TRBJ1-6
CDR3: CASSYGQNNSPLHF
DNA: TGTGCCAGCTCATACGGACAGAATAATTCACCCCTCCACTTT

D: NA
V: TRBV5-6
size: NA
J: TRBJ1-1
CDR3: CASSSARASEDTEAFF
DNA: TGTGCCAGCAGCTCTGCCCGAGCTTCGGAGGACACTGAAGCTTTCTTT

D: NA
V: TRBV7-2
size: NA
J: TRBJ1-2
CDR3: CASSLATFATPGYGYTF
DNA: TGTGCCAGCAGCTTAGCTACTTTTGCTACCCCGGGCTATGGCTACACCTTC

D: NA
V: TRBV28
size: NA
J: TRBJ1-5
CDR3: CASSSTVYSNQPQHF
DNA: TGTGCCAGCAGTTCTACAGTCTATAGCAATCAGCCCCAGCATTTT

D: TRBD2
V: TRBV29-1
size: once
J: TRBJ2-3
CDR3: CSLRGGGTDTQYF
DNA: TGCAGCCTGAGGGGAGGGGGCACAGATACGCAGTATTTT

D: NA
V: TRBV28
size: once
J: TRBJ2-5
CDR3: CASSKGEMPTQYF
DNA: TGTGCCAGCAGCAAGGGGGAGATGCCCACCCAGTACTTC

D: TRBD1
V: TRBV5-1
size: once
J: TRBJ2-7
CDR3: CASSVTGVRVYEQYF
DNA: TGCGCCAGCAGCGTGACAGGGGTGCGGGTCTACGAGCAGTACTTC

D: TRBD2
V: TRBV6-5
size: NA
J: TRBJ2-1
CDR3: CASSYSAGGTYNEQFF
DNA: TGTGCCAGCAGTTACTCTGCGGGGGGGACCTACAATGAGCAGTTCTTC

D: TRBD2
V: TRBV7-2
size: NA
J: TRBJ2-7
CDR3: CASSSSAGGTEQYF
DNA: TGTGCCAGCAGCTCGTCAGCGGGGGGGACGGAGCAGTACTTC

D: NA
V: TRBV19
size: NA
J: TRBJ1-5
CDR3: CASSAHRRRDRHF
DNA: TGTGCCAGTAGTGCCCACAGGCGGCGGGACCGGCATTTT

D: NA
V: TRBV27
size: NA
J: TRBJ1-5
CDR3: CASSLFLGDQPQHF
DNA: TGTGCCAGCAGTTTATTCCTGGGAGATCAGCCCCAGCATTTT

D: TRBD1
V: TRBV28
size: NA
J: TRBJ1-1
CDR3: CASSAGTANTEAFF
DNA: TGTGCCAGCAGTGCCGGGACAGCCAACACTGAAGCTTTCTTT

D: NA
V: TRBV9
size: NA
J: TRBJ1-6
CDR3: CASSNWDLEGSPLHF
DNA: TGTGCCAGCAGCAACTGGGATTTGGAGGGTTCACCCCTCCACTTT

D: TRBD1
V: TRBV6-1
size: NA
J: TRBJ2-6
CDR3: CASNDRGLTSGANVLTF
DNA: TGTGCCAGCAATGACAGGGGGCTTACTTCTGGGGCCAACGTCCTGACTTTC

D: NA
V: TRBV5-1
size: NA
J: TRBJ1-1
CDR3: CASRPEGAAAYTEAFF
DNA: TGCGCCAGCCGTCCCGAGGGCGCTGCCGCATACACTGAAGCTTTCTTT

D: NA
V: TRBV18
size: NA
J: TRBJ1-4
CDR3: CASSAPGGGEKLFF
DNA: TGTGCCAGCTCAGCCCCGGGGGGGGGTGAAAAACTGTTTTTT

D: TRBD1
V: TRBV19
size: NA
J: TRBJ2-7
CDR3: CASSPEPGQRSYEQYF
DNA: TGTGCCAGTAGCCCCGAGCCGGGACAGAGATCCTACGAGCAGTACTTC

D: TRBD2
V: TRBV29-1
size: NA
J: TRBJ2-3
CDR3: CSVEDRIGGRGTDTQYF
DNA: TGCAGCGTTGAAGATCGGATTGGGGGGAGGGGCACAGATACGCAGTATTTT

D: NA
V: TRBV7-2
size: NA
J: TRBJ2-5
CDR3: CASSPTRETQYF
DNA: TGTGCCAGCAGCCCCACGAGAGAGACCCAGTACTTC

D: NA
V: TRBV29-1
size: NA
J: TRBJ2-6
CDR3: CSVKGQGTGANVLTF
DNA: TGCAGCGTGAAGGGCCAGGGAACCGGGGCCAACGTCCTGACTTTC

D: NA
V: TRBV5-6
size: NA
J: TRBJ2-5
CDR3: CASSLKGVDTQYF
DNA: TGTGCCAGCAGCTTGAAGGGGGTGGACACCCAGTACTTC

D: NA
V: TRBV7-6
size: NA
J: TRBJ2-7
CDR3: CASSPSGRASSYEQYF
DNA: TGTGCCAGCAGCCCCTCGGGCAGGGCCAGCTCCTACGAGCAGTACTTC

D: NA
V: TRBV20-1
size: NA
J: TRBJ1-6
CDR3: CSASPQDPNSPLHF
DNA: TGCAGTGCTAGTCCCCAGGATCCTAATTCACCCCTCCACTTT

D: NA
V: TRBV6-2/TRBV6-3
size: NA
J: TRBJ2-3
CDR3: CASSYRDTQYF
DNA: TGTGCCAGCAGTTATCGAGATACGCAGTATTTT

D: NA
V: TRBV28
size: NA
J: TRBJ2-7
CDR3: CASSFSGAYEQYF
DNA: TGTGCCAGCAGTTTCTCGGGGGCCTACGAGCAGTACTTC

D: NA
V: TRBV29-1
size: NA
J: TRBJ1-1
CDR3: CSVEGQLNTEAFF
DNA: TGCAGCGTTGAGGGGCAGTTGAACACTGAAGCTTTCTTT

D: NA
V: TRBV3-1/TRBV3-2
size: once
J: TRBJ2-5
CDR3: CASSQDDGVGETQYF
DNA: TGTGCCAGCAGCCAAGATGACGGGGTCGGGGAGACCCAGTACTTC

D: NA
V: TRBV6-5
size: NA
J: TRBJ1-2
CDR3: CASTGGAYGYTF
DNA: TGTGCCAGCACGGGGGGAGCCTATGGCTACACCTTC

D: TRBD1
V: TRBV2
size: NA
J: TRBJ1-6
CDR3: CASSLGQGNSPLHF
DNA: TGTGCCAGCAGCCTCGGACAGGGTAATTCACCCCTCCACTTT

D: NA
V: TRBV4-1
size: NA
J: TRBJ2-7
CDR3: CASSLTASSYEQYF
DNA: TGCGCCAGCAGCCTGACTGCTAGCTCCTACGAGCAGTACTTC

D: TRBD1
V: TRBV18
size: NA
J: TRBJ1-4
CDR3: CASSSGQAATNEKLFF
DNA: TGTGCCAGCTCCTCGGGACAGGCTGCAACTAATGAAAAACTGTTTTTT

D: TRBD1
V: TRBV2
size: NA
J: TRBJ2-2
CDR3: CASSEATGGSGELFF
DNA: TGTGCCAGCAGTGAGGCGACAGGGGGATCCGGGGAGCTGTTTTTT

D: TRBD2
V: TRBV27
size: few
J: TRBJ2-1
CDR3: CASSSTSLAGPSSYNEQFF
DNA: TGTGCCAGCAGTTCCACTTCACTAGCGGGGCCGAGCTCCTACAATGAGCAGTTCTTC

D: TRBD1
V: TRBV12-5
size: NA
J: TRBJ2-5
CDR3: CASARTGNQETQYF
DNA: TGTGCTAGTGCCAGGACAGGGAACCAAGAGACCCAGTACTTC

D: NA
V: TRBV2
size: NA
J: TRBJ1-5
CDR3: CASSEGQNFNQPQHF
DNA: TGTGCCAGCAGTGAGGGGCAGAACTTCAATCAGCCCCAGCATTTT

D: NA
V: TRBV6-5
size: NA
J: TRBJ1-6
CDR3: CASSRTEYNSPLHF
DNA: TGTGCCAGCAGTCGGACAGAGTATAATTCACCCCTCCACTTT

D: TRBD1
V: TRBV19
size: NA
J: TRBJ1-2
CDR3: CASMLSGQGGYGYTF
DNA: TGTGCCAGTATGTTATCGGGACAGGGGGGCTATGGCTACACCTTC

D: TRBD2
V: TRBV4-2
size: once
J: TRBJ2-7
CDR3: CASSQDWASGLEQYF
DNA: TGTGCCAGCAGCCAAGACTGGGCTAGCGGTCTCGAGCAGTACTTC

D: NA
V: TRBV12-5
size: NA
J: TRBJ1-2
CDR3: CASGLVADRGNYGYTF
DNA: TGTGCTAGTGGTTTGGTAGCTGATCGGGGGAACTATGGCTACACCTTC

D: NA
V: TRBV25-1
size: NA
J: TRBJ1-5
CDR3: CASSEIGNQPQHF
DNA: TGTGCCAGCAGCGAAATCGGCAATCAGCCCCAGCATTTT

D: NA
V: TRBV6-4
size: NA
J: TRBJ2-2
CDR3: CASSLSGTGELFF
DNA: TGTGCCAGCAGTTTGTCAGGGACCGGGGAGCTGTTTTTT

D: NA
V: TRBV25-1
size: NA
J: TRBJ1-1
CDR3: CASSESGRTDTFF
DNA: TGTGCCAGCAGTGAATCGGGAAGGACAGACACTTTCTTT

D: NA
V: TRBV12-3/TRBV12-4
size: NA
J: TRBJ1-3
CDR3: CASRGGTIYF
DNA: TGTGCCAGCAGGGGGGGCACCATATATTTT

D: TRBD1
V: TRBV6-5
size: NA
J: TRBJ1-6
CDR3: CASSYYRGQINSPLHF
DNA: TGTGCCAGCAGTTACTACCGGGGACAGATTAATTCACCCCTCCACTTT